Given below is one T cell receptor beta chain in context. What it recognizes is unknown. The sample comes from a study of T cell responses to AZD1222 COVID-19 vaccine. This CDR3 comprises 13 residues. In germline, CDR1 is SGHDN, CDR2 FVKESK. V was trimmed by 2 bases and J by 2 bases, leaving 5 bases between them. Study-wide results and caveats: At baseline, just 5 or 6 AZD1222 recipients tested seropositive. In the spike-specific TCR repertoire, nearly half reportedly target unmutated variant regions. Donors skewed white British and female; clonal diversity was possibly underestimated.

TCRdb keeps only in-frame clones here, not all; method: immunoSEQ multiplex PCR. The sample holds some 88,000 clones, 90% seen once. The rearrangement uses TRBV14 and TRBJ2-3, with unresolved D. The source of this sequence is an adult who received the AZD1222 COVID-19 vaccine. Here the sequenced sample was peripheral blood, taken 28 days after the second AZD1222 dose. This CDR3 is CASSQRLTDTQYF. In DNA, the CDR3 is TGTGCCAGCAGCCAAAGGCTCACAGATACGCAGTATTTT.